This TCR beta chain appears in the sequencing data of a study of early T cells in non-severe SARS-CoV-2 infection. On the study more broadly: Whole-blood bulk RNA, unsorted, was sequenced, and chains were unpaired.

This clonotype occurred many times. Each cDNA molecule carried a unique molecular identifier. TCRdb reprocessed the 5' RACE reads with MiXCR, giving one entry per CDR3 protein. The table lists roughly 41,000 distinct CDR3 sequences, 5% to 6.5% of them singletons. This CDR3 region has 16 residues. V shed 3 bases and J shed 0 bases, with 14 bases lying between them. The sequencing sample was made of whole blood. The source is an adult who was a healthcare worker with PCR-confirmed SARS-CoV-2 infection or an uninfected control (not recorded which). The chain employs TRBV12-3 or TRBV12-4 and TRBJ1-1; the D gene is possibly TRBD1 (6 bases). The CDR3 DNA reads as TGTGCCAGCAGTTTTGGGGGCCAGTTAATGAACACTGAAGCTTTCTTT. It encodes CASSFGGQLMNTEAFF.